A selection of T cell receptor beta chains follows, all from one sample in a study of cytomegalovirus exposure and HLA in healthy donors. Produced via immunoSEQ multiplex PCR; TCRdb's table is partial and in-frame only. Of 100,000 to 150,000 clones in the sample, 77% were seen once. Sequences were obtained from PBMCs. The receptors derive from a male donor in good health and CMV-seropositive. The CDR3 runs from the conserved cysteine through the conserved F or W.

CDR3 protein: CASSPTAKNTEAFF
J gene: TRBJ1-1
V gene: TRBV6-1

CDR3 protein: CASSEVSGYTF
J gene: TRBJ1-2
V gene: TRBV25-1

CDR3 protein: CASSSRGADYGYTF
J gene: TRBJ1-2
V gene: TRBV19

CDR3 protein: CASSIGPSYEQYF
J gene: NA
V gene: TRBV6-4

CDR3 protein: CASSLSRGNTEAFF
J gene: TRBJ1-1
V gene: TRBV5-1

CDR3 protein: CASSLRQTLTGANGLTF
J gene: TRBJ2-6
V gene: TRBV11-2

CDR3 protein: CASSGQPGLPGTGELFF
J gene: TRBJ2-2
V gene: TRBV5-1

CDR3 protein: CASSPVLEDTQYF
J gene: TRBJ2-3
V gene: TRBV2

CDR3 protein: CASSVGVGLADYEQYF
J gene: TRBJ2-7
V gene: TRBV2

CDR3 protein: CAISLGGGDRGFFF
J gene: TRBJ1-2
V gene: TRBV10-3

CDR3 protein: CASSFSGRSIYNEQFF
J gene: TRBJ2-1
V gene: TRBV13

CDR3 protein: CSVGLAGGGQETQYF
J gene: TRBJ2-5
V gene: TRBV29-1

CDR3 protein: CASSPGGRLDYEQYF
J gene: TRBJ2-7
V gene: TRBV18

CDR3 protein: CASSLGGRSYEQYF
J gene: TRBJ2-7
V gene: TRBV7-9

CDR3 protein: CASSPGTGKLFF
J gene: TRBJ1-4
V gene: TRBV19

CDR3 protein: CASSLGVTQTDTQYF
J gene: TRBJ2-3
V gene: TRBV7-2

CDR3 protein: CAISESVRGPETQYF
J gene: TRBJ2-5
V gene: TRBV10-3

CDR3 protein: CASRSSGANGLTF
J gene: TRBJ2-6
V gene: TRBV19

CDR3 protein: CASSPTWGVGSRPQHF
J gene: TRBJ1-5
V gene: TRBV14

CDR3 protein: CASSLGSGGEETQYF
J gene: TRBJ2-5
V gene: TRBV5-1

CDR3 protein: CASSPDGGGGMNTEAFF
J gene: TRBJ1-1
V gene: TRBV4-2

CDR3 protein: CASSAERQGTGELFF
J gene: TRBJ2-2
V gene: TRBV2

CDR3 protein: CASTLDRGGSNEQFF
J gene: TRBJ2-1
V gene: TRBV2

CDR3 protein: CASSVETGEGYTF
J gene: TRBJ1-2
V gene: TRBV21-1

CDR3 protein: CASRRGGQGWTEAFF
J gene: TRBJ1-1
V gene: TRBV7-9